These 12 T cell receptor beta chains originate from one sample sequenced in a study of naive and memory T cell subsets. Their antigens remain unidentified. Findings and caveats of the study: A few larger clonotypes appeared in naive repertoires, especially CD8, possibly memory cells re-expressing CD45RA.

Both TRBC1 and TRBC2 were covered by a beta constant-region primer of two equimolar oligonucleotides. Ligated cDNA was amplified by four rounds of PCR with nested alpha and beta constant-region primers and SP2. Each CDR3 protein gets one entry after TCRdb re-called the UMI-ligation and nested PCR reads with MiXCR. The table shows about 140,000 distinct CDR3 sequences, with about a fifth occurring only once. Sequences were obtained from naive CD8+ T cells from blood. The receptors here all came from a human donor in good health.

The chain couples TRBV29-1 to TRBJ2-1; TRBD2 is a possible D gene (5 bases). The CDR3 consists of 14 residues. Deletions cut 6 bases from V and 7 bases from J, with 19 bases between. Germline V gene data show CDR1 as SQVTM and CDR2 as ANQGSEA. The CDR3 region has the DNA TGCAGCGTGGACGGGATTTTGGGCCCGAATGAGCAGTTCTTC. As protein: CSVDGILGPNEQFF.

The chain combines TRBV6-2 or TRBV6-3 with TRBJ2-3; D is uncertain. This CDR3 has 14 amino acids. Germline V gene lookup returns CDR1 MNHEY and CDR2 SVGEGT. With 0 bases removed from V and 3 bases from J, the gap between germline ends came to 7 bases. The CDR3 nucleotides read TGTGCCAGCAGTTACTCGAGGAGAACAGATACGCAGTATTTT. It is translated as CASSYSRRTDTQYF.

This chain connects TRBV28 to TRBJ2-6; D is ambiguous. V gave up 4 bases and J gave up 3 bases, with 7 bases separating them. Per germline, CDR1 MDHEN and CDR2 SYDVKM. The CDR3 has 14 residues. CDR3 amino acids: CASSSAGGANVLTF. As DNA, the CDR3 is TGTGCCAGCAGTTCCGCCGGTGGGGCCAACGTCCTGACTTTC.

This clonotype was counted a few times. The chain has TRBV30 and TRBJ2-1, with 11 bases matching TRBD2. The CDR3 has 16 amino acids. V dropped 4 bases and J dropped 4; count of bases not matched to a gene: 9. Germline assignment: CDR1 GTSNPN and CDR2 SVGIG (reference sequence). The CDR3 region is CAWMSTSGSYYNEQFF. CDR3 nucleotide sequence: TGTGCCTGGATGAGTACTAGCGGGAGCTATTACAATGAGCAGTTCTTC.

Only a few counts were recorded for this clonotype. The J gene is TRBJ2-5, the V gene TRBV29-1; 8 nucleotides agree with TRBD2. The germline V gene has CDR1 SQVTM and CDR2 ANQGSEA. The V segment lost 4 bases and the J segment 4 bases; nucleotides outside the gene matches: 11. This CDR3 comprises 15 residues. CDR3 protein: CSVGNRGLGGETQYF. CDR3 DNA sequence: TGCAGCGTTGGAAACCGGGGACTAGGTGGAGAGACCCAGTACTTC.

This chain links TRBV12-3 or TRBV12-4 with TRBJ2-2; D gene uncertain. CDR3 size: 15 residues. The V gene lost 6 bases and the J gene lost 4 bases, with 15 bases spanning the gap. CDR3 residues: CASRDHEASTGELFF. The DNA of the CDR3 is TGTGCCAGCAGGGATCATGAGGCGAGCACCGGGGAGCTGTTTTTT.

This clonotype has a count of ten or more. The CDR3 bases are TGTGCCACCAGTGATTTTGTCGGCGGGAGGACTGAAGCTTTCTTT. It yields the protein CATSDFVGGRTEAFF. V usage is TRBV24-1 and J usage is TRBJ1-1; D ambiguous. This CDR3 spans 15 amino acids. Trimming removed 1 base at V and 5 bases at J, with 13 bases between. Germline V gene lookup returns CDR1 KGHDR and CDR2 SFDVKD.

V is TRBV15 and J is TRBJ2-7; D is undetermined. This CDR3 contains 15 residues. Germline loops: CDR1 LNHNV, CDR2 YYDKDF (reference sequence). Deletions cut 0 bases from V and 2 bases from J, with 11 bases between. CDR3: CATSRDLGSTYEQYF. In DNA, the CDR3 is TGTGCCACCAGCAGAGATCTGGGCAGCACCTACGAGCAGTACTTC. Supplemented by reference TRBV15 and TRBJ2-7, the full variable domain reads DAMVIQNPRYQVTQFGKPVTLSCSQTLNHNVMYWYQQKSSQAPKLLFHYYDKDFNNEADTPDNFQSRRPNTSFCFLDIRSPGLGDTAMYLCATSRDLGSTYEQYFGPGTRLTVT.

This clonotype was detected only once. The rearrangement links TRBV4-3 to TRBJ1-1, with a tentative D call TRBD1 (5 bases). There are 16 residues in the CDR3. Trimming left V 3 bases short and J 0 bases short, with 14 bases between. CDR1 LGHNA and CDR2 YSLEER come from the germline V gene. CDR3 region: CASSQPGRGMNTEAFF. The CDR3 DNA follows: TGCGCCAGCAGCCAGCCGGGACGGGGCATGAACACTGAAGCTTTCTTT.

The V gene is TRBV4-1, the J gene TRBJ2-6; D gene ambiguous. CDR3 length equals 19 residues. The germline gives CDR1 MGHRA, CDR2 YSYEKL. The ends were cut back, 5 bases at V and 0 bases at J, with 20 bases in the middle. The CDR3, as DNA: TGCGCCAGCAGCTCCACGGACGGAACGATCAGCTCTGGGGCCAACGTCCTGACTTTC. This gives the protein CASSSTDGTISSGANVLTF.

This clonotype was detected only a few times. CDR3: CATSTPAGGTGELFF. As DNA, the CDR3 is TGTGCCACCAGCACCCCAGCCGGGGGCACCGGGGAGCTGTTTTTT. The chain links TRBV15 to TRBJ2-2; D possibly corresponds to TRBD2 (6 bases). Trimming removed 4 bases at V and 4 bases at J, with 13 bases between. This CDR3 has 15 residues. The germline gives CDR1 LNHNV, CDR2 YYDKDF (reference sequence).

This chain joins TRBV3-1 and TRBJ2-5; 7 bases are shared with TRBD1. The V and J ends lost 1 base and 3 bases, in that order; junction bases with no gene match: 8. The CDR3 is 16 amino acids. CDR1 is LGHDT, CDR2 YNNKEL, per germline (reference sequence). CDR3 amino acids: CASSQVPRDSEETQYF. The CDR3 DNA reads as TGTGCCAGCAGCCAAGTACCCCGGGACAGCGAAGAGACCCAGTACTTC.